This passage covers 9 T cell receptor beta chains from one sample sequenced in a study of blood T cell repertoires in COVID-19. Measured with immunoSEQ multiplex PCR; TCRdb has only the in-frame clones, and not every one. The sample lists around 95,000 clones; about 89% were seen once. The sequenced sample was peripheral blood. The receptors shown here come from a man in his fifties or sixties with active COVID-19.

This chain links TRBV7-9 with TRBJ1-1; 8 positions match TRBD1. V trimming: 5 bases; J trimming: 4 bases; junction bases outside the gene matches: 6. The CDR3 has 14 amino acids. CDR1 and CDR2 from the germline V gene are SEHNR and FQNEAQ (reference sequence). CDR3 sequence: CASSGRQGITEAFF. For the CDR3, the DNA is TGTGCCAGCAGCGGAAGACAGGGGATCACTGAAGCTTTCTTT. The entire variable domain, with the rest obtained from reference TRBV7-9 and TRBJ1-1, is as follows: DTGVSQNPRHKITKRGQNVTFRCDPISEHNRLYWYRQTLGQGPEFLTYFQNEAQLEKSRLLSDRFSAERPKGSFSTLEIQRTEQGDSAMYLCASSGRQGITEAFFGQGTRLTVV.

This clone was seen a single time. Additional DNA sequences in this sample encode the identical CDR3. This rearrangement joins TRBV29-1 to TRBJ1-1; no firm D call. V gave up 3 bases and J gave up 0 bases, with 5 bases separating them. This CDR3 has 12 amino acids. Germline CDR1 SQVTM, CDR2 ANQGSEA. The CDR3: CSVDRVNTEAFF. The CDR3 bases are TGCAGCGTTGATCGCGTGAACACTGAAGCTTTCTTT.

V and J are TRBV9 and TRBJ2-2, with TRBD2 identical over 9 bases. J was trimmed by 6 bases and V by 0 bases; bases with no gene match: 6. Germline V lookup: CDR1 SGDLS, CDR2 YYNGEE. This CDR3 is built from 16 residues. CDR3 DNA sequence: TGTGCCAGCAGCGTAGGGAGCGGGGGGTCTTCCGGGGAGCTGTTTTTT. The encoded protein is CASSVGSGGSSGELFF.

The genes are TRBV10-3 and TRBJ2-7, with D possibly TRBD2 on 5 matching bases. V gave up 0 bases and J gave up 0 bases, with 6 bases separating them. Looked up from germline, CDR1 is ENHRY and CDR2 is SYGVKD. This CDR3 has 14 residues. The CDR3 spells CAISESGSSYEQYF. The DNA for the CDR3 is TGTGCCATCAGTGAGTCTGGGAGCTCCTACGAGCAGTACTTC.

This clone was seen once. V is TRBV6-5 and J is TRBJ2-5; 8 nucleotides agree with TRBD1. In germline, CDR1 is MNHEY, CDR2 SVGAGI. The CDR3 spans 13 residues. V shed 6 bases and J 5 bases; nucleotides not matched to a gene: 5. In DNA form, the CDR3 reads TGTGCCAGCAGCCAGGGGGCCTGGGAGACCCAGTACTTC. Translation: CASSQGAWETQYF.

The genes are TRBV10-3 and TRBJ2-7, with a possible D match to TRBD1 (6 bases). This CDR3 comprises 13 residues. Germline V gene lookup returns CDR1 ENHRY and CDR2 SYGVKD. V was cut by 6 bases and J by 7 bases, with 16 bases left in between. The CDR3 bases are TGTGCCATCAGAAACACAGGGAATGGAGAGCAGTACGTC. Its protein is CAIRNTGNGEQYV.

The chain has TRBV5-1 and TRBJ2-1; TRBD2 agrees at 7 bases. The junction had 7 bases not matched to a gene; V was cut back by 2 bases and J by 2 bases. Germline V lookup: CDR1 SGHRS, CDR2 YFSETQ. The CDR3 is 16 residues long. The CDR3 protein is CASSFGLDRPYNEQFF. In DNA form, the CDR3 reads TGCGCCAGCAGCTTTGGACTAGACAGACCCTACAATGAGCAGTTCTTC.

The genes are TRBV24-1 and TRBJ2-1; 9 nucleotides agree with TRBD1. The germline gives CDR1 KGHDR, CDR2 SFDVKD. CDR3 length equals 16 residues. Trimming cost V 6 bases and J 5 bases; bases outside gene matches: 10. The CDR3 protein is CATSPRRDRDNNEQFF. As DNA, the CDR3 is TGTGCCACCAGTCCGCGCCGGGACAGGGATAACAATGAGCAGTTCTTC.

As concerns this clone: The same CDR3 is also encoded by other DNA sequences in this sample. The rearrangement uses TRBV18 and TRBJ1-1; D uncertain. V dropped 0 bases and J dropped 0 bases, with 2 bases sitting between them. The CDR3 length is 13 residues. Germline loops: CDR1 KGHSH, CDR2 LQKENI. The CDR3 reads CASSPPMNTEAFF. The CDR3 nucleotides are TGTGCCAGCTCACCACCTATGAACACTGAAGCTTTCTTT. The entire variable domain, with the rest obtained from reference TRBV18 and TRBJ1-1, is as follows: NAGVMQNPRHLVRRRGQEARLRCSPMKGHSHVYWYRQLPEEGLKFMVYLQKENIIDESGMPKERFSAEFPKEGPSILRIQQVVRGDSAAYFCASSPPMNTEAFFGQGTRLTVV.